These 18 T cell receptor beta chains were sequenced from one sample in a study of cytomegalovirus exposure and HLA in healthy donors. Assay: immunoSEQ multiplex PCR; the TCRdb copy retains only in-frame clones and omits some. The sample consists of about 38,000 clones, roughly 93% of them appearing once. Sequencing was done on a sample of PBMCs. The receptors originated from a man between 18 and 35 years old in good health and CMV-seronegative.

The rearrangement links TRBV5-1 to TRBJ2-2, with TRBD2 matching 10 bases. The CDR3 consists of 18 residues. The V segment lost 0 bases and the J segment 3 bases; nucleotides outside the gene matches: 8. Per the germline V gene, CDR1 is SGHRS and CDR2 is YFSETQ. The CDR3, as DNA: TGCGCCAGCAGCTTGGTTCTAGCGGGGGCCGGAGACACCGGGGAGCTGTTTTTT. Protein product: CASSLVLAGAGDTGELFF.

The chain uses TRBV7-9 and TRBJ2-7; 11 bases map to TRBD2. Germline assignment: CDR1 SEHNR and CDR2 FQNEAQ (reference sequence). J lost 5 bases, V lost 10 bases, and 4 bases had no gene match. The CDR3 length is 12 residues. The CDR3 DNA is TGTGCCATCTTAGCGGGGGGGCACGAGCAGTACTTC. It encodes CAILAGGHEQYF.

The V and J genes are TRBV30 and TRBJ2-5; possibly TRBD1 for D (6 bases). The germline gives CDR1 GTSNPN, CDR2 SVGIG (reference sequence). CDR3 size: 14 residues. Between the trimmed V and J ends, which lost 3 bases and 5 bases, there was a span of 16 bases. DNA for the CDR3: TGTGCCTGGAGCGGTCCACAGGGAACCGAGACCCAGTACTTC. Its protein product is CAWSGPQGTETQYF.

The J gene is TRBJ1-2, the V gene TRBV5-1; a weak D match, TRBD1 (6 bases). CDR3 length: 13 residues. Germline loops: CDR1 SGHRS, CDR2 YFSETQ. Trimming cost V 4 bases and J 4 bases, with 11 bases left between them. The CDR3 spells CASSEQTGYGYTF. The CDR3 DNA is TGCGCCAGCAGCGAACAGACAGGCTATGGCTACACCTTC.

The rearrangement links TRBV6-4 to TRBJ2-7, with 13 bases aligning to TRBD2. With 8 bases clipped from V and 4 bases from J, the junction kept 11 bases outside the gene matches. From germline, CDR1 is MRHNA and CDR2 SNTAGT. The CDR3 contains 16 residues. The CDR3 loop reads CASPGTSGVCFYEQYF. In DNA form, the CDR3 reads TGTGCCAGCCCTGGGACTAGCGGGGTTTGCTTTTACGAGCAGTACTTC.

The V and J genes are TRBV7-2 and TRBJ2-3; 9 positions match TRBD1. V lost 5 bases to trimming and J lost 4 bases; unmatched junction nucleotides: 1. CDR1 and CDR2 (germline): SGHTA, FQGNSA. This CDR3 contains 13 residues. The chain's CDR3 is CASSRQGADTQYF. CDR3 nucleotides: TGTGCCAGCAGCCGACAGGGGGCAGATACGCAGTATTTT.

This clone was seen just once. The J gene is TRBJ2-7, the V gene TRBV6-1; 7 bases fit TRBD1. Trimming removed 2 bases from V and 0 bases from J; junction bases left unmatched: 4. The CDR3 contains 15 residues. In germline, CDR1 is MNHNS, CDR2 SASEGT. The DNA of the CDR3 is TGTGCCAGCAGTGAACTACAGGGGAACTCCTACGAGCAGTACTTC. It yields the protein CASSELQGNSYEQYF.

This clone occurred once. The CDR3 nucleotides are TGCGCCAGCAGCGCCGGTGGCGGTGGGAGCAATCAGCCCCAGCATTTT. Amino acid sequence: CASSAGGGGSNQPQHF. This rearrangement joins TRBV4-1 to TRBJ1-5, with D uncertain. V was pared by 5 bases and J by 1 base, with 15 bases between. CDR3 length equals 16 residues. Germline lookup yields CDR1 MGHRA and CDR2 YSYEKL.

The rearrangement uses TRBV7-8 and TRBJ2-3; 10 nucleotides align to TRBD2. Germline V CDR1 and CDR2: SGHVS, FQNEAQ. The CDR3 contains 16 residues. Trimming took 4 bases from V and 0 from J; bases not matched to a gene: 4. For the CDR3, the DNA is TGTGCCAGCAGCTCCCGGACTAGCGGAAGCACAGATACGCAGTATTTT. Translated: CASSSRTSGSTDTQYF.

This clone was seen just once. This chain links TRBV9 with TRBJ1-3; D is unclear. The V gene's germline CDR1 is SGDLS and CDR2 YYNGEE. This CDR3 contains 16 residues. V lost 0 bases, J lost 0 bases, and 10 bases lay in between. The CDR3 nucleotides are TGTGCCAGCAGCGTAGGTCGGCGGGCCTCTGGAAACACCATATATTTT. It codes for CASSVGRRASGNTIYF.

This sequence joins TRBV18 and TRBJ1-4, with D unclear. Germline CDR1 KGHSH, CDR2 LQKENI. The length of the CDR3 is 17 residues. The V gene lost 1 base and the J gene lost 0 bases, with 12 bases spanning the gap. CDR3 coding DNA: TGTGCCAGCTCACCACTGTCGGCGGATGCAACTAATGAAAAACTGTTTTTT. Translated: CASSPLSADATNEKLFF.

The chain joins TRBV18 to TRBJ1-1; TRBD1 might be the D (6 bases). CDR1 and CDR2 (germline): KGHSH, LQKENI. The ends were cut back, 3 bases at V and 5 bases at J, with 13 bases in the middle. The CDR3 extends over 14 amino acids. CDR3 region: CASSPPTGRTEAFF. CDR3 nucleotide sequence: TGTGCCAGCTCACCTCCGACAGGACGGACTGAAGCTTTCTTT.

The chain carries TRBV6-5 and TRBJ1-2; D is unresolved. Germline CDR1 and CDR2: MNHEY and SVGAGI. V lost 3 bases, J lost 2 bases, and 16 bases lay in between. CDR3 length: 16 residues. The CDR3 loop reads CASSYFTPTANYGYTF. The CDR3, as DNA: TGTGCCAGCAGTTATTTCACCCCAACAGCAAACTATGGCTACACCTTC.

The chain has TRBV7-9 and TRBJ2-3; 7 bases are shared with TRBD1. The CDR3 extends over 17 amino acids. CDR1 is SEHNR and CDR2 is FQNEAQ in the germline V gene (reference sequence). V lost 5 bases, J lost 1 base, and 12 bases stayed unmatched. CDR3 sequence: CASSALPGGEGTDTQYF. The CDR3 bases are TGTGCCAGCAGCGCACTACCAGGGGGAGAGGGCACAGATACGCAGTATTTT.

V and J are TRBV2 and TRBJ2-5, with D unresolved. Between the trimmed V and J ends, which lost 8 bases and 5 bases, there was a span of 15 bases. CDR1 and CDR2 (germline): SNHLY, FYNNEI. This CDR3 comprises 13 residues. CDR3 nucleotide sequence: TGTGCCAGCTCTTCGGCGGCCCAGGAGACCCAGTACTTC. Translating gives CASSSAAQETQYF.

The rearrangement joins TRBV27 to TRBJ2-2; weak D call: TRBD1 (6 bases). There are 15 residues in the CDR3. V gave up 4 bases and J gave up 5 bases, with 14 bases separating them. Germline loops: CDR1 MNHEY, CDR2 SMNVEV (reference sequence). The CDR3 sequence: CASSSALQGTGELFF. The CDR3 bases are TGTGCCAGCAGTTCCGCCCTACAGGGTACCGGGGAGCTGTTTTTT.

The V and J genes are TRBV30 and TRBJ2-7; TRBD1 might be the D (6 bases). The V end lost 7 bases, the J end lost 3 bases, and 13 bases lay between the germline ends. The CDR3 covers 12 residues. Germline V gene sequence: CDR1 GTSNPN, CDR2 SVGIG (reference sequence). For the CDR3, the DNA is TGTGCCTTCCGGGACACAAGCTACGAGCAGTACTTC. This encodes CAFRDTSYEQYF.

This chain joins TRBV5-1 and TRBJ2-2, with TRBD2 matching over 9 bases. The CDR3 is made up of 15 amino acids. V shed 3 bases, J shed 6 bases, and the junction held 6 bases outside the gene matches. Germline values: CDR1 SGHRS, CDR2 YFSETQ. CDR3 sequence reads: CASSYAGGEAGELFF. DNA of the CDR3: TGCGCCAGCAGCTATGCGGGAGGGGAGGCCGGGGAGCTGTTTTTT.